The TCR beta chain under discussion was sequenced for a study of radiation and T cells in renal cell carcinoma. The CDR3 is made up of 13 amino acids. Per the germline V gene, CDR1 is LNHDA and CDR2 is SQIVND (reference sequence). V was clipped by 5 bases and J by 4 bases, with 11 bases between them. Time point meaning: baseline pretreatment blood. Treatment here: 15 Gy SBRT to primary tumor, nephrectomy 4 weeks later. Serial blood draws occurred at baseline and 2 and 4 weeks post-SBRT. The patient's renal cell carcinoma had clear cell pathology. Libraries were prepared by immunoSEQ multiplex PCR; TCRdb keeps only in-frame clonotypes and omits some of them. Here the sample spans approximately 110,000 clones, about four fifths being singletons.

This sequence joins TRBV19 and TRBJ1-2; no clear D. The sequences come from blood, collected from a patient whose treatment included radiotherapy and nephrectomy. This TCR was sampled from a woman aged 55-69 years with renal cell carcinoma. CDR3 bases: TGTGCCAGTAGTCCCCTTTCCAGCTATGGCTACACCTTC. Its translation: CASSPLSSYGYTF.